A selection of T cell receptor beta chains follows, all from one sample in a study of long-term antiretroviral therapy in people with HIV. Measured with immunoSEQ multiplex PCR; TCRdb has only the in-frame clones, and not every one. In the table there are tens of thousands of clones, 70% to 90% of which are singletons. The sample was unsorted PBMCs, taken 1.8 years after starting antiretroviral therapy. The receptors come from a woman between 18 and 30 years old with HIV. Each CDR3 is given with its conserved first and last residue. Each record gives: D gene, V gene, clone size, J gene, CDR3 DNA, CDR3 protein. D genes are given only for firm matches. Clone size is stated in some rows and not others, as once, few, many or a class when expanded.

TRBD1	TRBV7-6	.	TRBJ2-2	TGTGCCAGCAGCATCGGACAGGGCCCGAACACCGGGGAGCTGTTTTTT	CASSIGQGPNTGELFF
.	TRBV6-4	.	TRBJ2-3	TGTGCCAGCAGTGACTCTATGGCAGATACGCAGTATTTT	CASSDSMADTQYF
.	TRBV15	.	TRBJ2-1	TGTGCCACCAGCAGAGATCGCCCGGGGGATGAGCAGTTCTTC	CATSRDRPGDEQFF
.	TRBV19	.	TRBJ1-5	TGTGCCAGTAGTACCCGGACACGGTCAAGTCAGCCCCAGCATTTT	CASSTRTRSSQPQHF
TRBD2	TRBV11-2	.	TRBJ2-3	TGTGCCAGCAACCCCCTAGCGGGAGGGCCGAGAGATACGCAGTATTTT	CASNPLAGGPRDTQYF
TRBD1	TRBV7-2	once	TRBJ2-7	TGTGCCAGCAGCCCCGCTCCGACAGGGGGCTACGAGCAGTACTTC	CASSPAPTGGYEQYF
.	TRBV7-9	.	TRBJ2-2	TGTGCCAGCAGCCCAACAGGGCCCGGGGAGCTGTTTTTT	CASSPTGPGELFF
.	TRBV11-2	.	TRBJ2-7	TGTGCCAGCAGCTGGGAGGCGAGATTCGAGCAGTACTTC	CASSWEARFEQYF
.	TRBV18	.	TRBJ2-1	TGTGCCAGCTCACCGGGGCGACAGCTATATGAGCAGTTCTTC	CASSPGRQLYEQFF
.	TRBV7-3	.	TRBJ2-2	TGTGCCAGCAGCTCAGCGACAGGGAGGGTTCGCACCGGGGAGCTGTTTTTT	CASSSATGRVRTGELFF
TRBD2	TRBV10-1	.	TRBJ2-1	TGCGCCAGCAGTGTAATCGATAGCGGGAGGGCCAGTGAGCAGTTCTTC	CASSVIDSGRASEQFF
TRBD2	TRBV7-2	.	TRBJ2-2	TGTGCCAGCAGCTTAGAGCTTTTGTTGGGAGGGAGAACCGGGGAGCTGTTTTTT	CASSLELLLGGRTGELFF
.	TRBV19	.	TRBJ1-3	TGTGCCAGTAGTATTCTCGTCGAACCTGGAAACACCATATATTTT	CASSILVEPGNTIYF
.	TRBV21-1	.	TRBJ2-7	TGTGCCAGCAGTAGCCTAGGGGACCCCCATAAATACGAGCAGTACTTC	CASSSLGDPHKYEQYF
TRBD2	TRBV28	.	TRBJ2-7	TGTGCCAGCAGTTTCGGGGGGACCCCCTACGAGCAGTACTTC	CASSFGGTPYEQYF
.	TRBV4-3	.	TRBJ1-4	TGCGCCAGCAGCCAAGATCTATCCCAAGCAACTAATGAAAAACTGTTTTTT	CASSQDLSQATNEKLFF
.	TRBV11-2	.	TRBJ2-1	TGTGCCAGCAGCTTAGCCCCGAGGAATACAATCAATGAGCAGTTCTTC	CASSLAPRNTINEQFF
.	TRBV2	.	TRBJ2-1	TGTGCCAGCAGTGAAGGCGGGCTAGAGCAGTTCTTC	CASSEGGLEQFF
.	TRBV18	.	TRBJ2-5	TGTGCCAGCTCACCTGATAGGGAGACCCAGTACTTC	CASSPDRETQYF
.	TRBV18	.	TRBJ1-3	TGTGCCAGCTCACCCCGGCGGGAGACCTCTGGAAACACCATATATTTT	CASSPRRETSGNTIYF
.	TRBV7-8	.	TRBJ1-1	TGTGCCAGCAGCTTAGGCCCAGGGGAGAGCACTGAAGCTTTCTTT	CASSLGPGESTEAFF
.	TRBV5-6	.	TRBJ2-7	TGTGCCAGCAGCTTGGGGTACGGAGGGCAGTACTTC	CASSLGYGGQYF
.	TRBV7-2	.	TRBJ2-3	TGTGCCAGCAGCGCCCAGGGAGATACGCAGTATTTT	CASSAQGDTQYF
.	TRBV23-1	.	TRBJ2-7	TGCGCCAGCAGTCAATTTAAAGGCACAGATTCCTCCTACGAGCAGTACTTC	CASSQFKGTDSSYEQYF
TRBD2	TRBV7-6	.	TRBJ2-7	TGTGCCAGCAGCTCGGGACTAGCGGACCTACTATACGAGCAGTACTTC	CASSSGLADLLYEQYF
.	TRBV25-1	.	TRBJ2-5	TGTGCCAGCAGCGCGGACTCGCACACACAAGAGACCCAGTACTTC	CASSADSHTQETQYF
.	TRBV5-5	.	TRBJ1-5	TGTGCCAGCAGTCCTGGACGGGGCAATCAGCCCCAGCATTTT	CASSPGRGNQPQHF
TRBD1	TRBV13	.	TRBJ2-3	TGTGCCAGCAGCGGGGACAGGGGGTTGTCGGATACGCAGTATTTT	CASSGDRGLSDTQYF
TRBD2	TRBV4-3	.	TRBJ2-7	TGCGCCAGCAGCCAAGAAACTAGCGGGAGTCGGGAGCAGTACTTC	CASSQETSGSREQYF
TRBD1	TRBV7-9	.	TRBJ2-3	TGTGCCAGCACGTGGGGACAGGGGGACACAGATACGCAGTATTTT	CASTWGQGDTDTQYF
.	TRBV19	.	TRBJ2-3	TGTGCCAGTAGTATCGGGACATCTAGCACAGATACGCAGTATTTT	CASSIGTSSTDTQYF
TRBD2	TRBV7-2	.	TRBJ2-4	TGTGCCGGCAGCTTACAGTTCCTCGGGAGGATAGCCAAAAACATTCAGTACTTC	CAGSLQFLGRIAKNIQYF
.	TRBV7-2	.	TRBJ1-3	TGTGCCAGCAGCTTAGCCTCTTTCGGGGGAGGAAACACCATATATTTT	CASSLASFGGGNTIYF
TRBD1	TRBV28	.	TRBJ2-5	TGTGCCAGCAGTTGGGAGACAGGGGGTTTAGAGACCCAGTACTTC	CASSWETGGLETQYF
.	TRBV11-1	.	TRBJ2-7	TGTGCCAGCAGCTTATCGACGGGAAACTACGAGCAGTACTTC	CASSLSTGNYEQYF
.	TRBV7-9	few	TRBJ2-7	TGTGCCAGCAGCTTAGTAGGGGGATTGGCCTACGAGCAGTACTTC	CASSLVGGLAYEQYF
.	TRBV5-4	.	TRBJ2-3	TGTGCCAGCGAAGACAGCACAGATACGCAGTATTTT	CASEDSTDTQYF
.	TRBV27	.	TRBJ2-5	TGTGCCAGCAGTTTGGACATAACAGGGCAAGAGACCCAGTACTTC	CASSLDITGQETQYF
TRBD1	TRBV7-2	once	TRBJ2-7	TGTGCCAGCAGCCCGAGGACAGGGGCCCCAGAGGAGCAGTACTTC	CASSPRTGAPEEQYF
.	TRBV29-1	.	TRBJ2-4	TGCAGCGTTGAAGATAGGGGGTCCACATGGGAAAACATTCAGTACTTC	CSVEDRGSTWENIQYF
TRBD2	TRBV11-2	.	TRBJ2-2	TGTGCCAGCAGCTTAGATCCGGGACTAGGAGGCACCGGGGAGCTGTTTTTT	CASSLDPGLGGTGELFF
TRBD2	TRBV7-2	.	TRBJ2-1	TGTGCCAGCAGCTTAGCTTTTGACCTAGCGGGAGCTTCAAATGAGCAGTTCTTC	CASSLAFDLAGASNEQFF
.	TRBV28	.	TRBJ2-7	TGTGCCAGCACTTACAGGGGAGGTCGCTACGAGCAGTACTTC	CASTYRGGRYEQYF
TRBD1	TRBV18	.	TRBJ2-3	TGTGCCAGCTCACCACTTCCAGGACAGGGGCGGATAGATACGCAGTATTTT	CASSPLPGQGRIDTQYF
.	TRBV7-2	.	TRBJ2-5	TGTGCCAGCAGCTTTACCGGGGGAGAGACCCAGTACTTC	CASSFTGGETQYF
TRBD2	TRBV4-3	.	TRBJ2-3	TGCGCCAGCAGCCCGACTAGCGGGACGACAGATACGCAGTATTTT	CASSPTSGTTDTQYF
TRBD1	TRBV9	.	TRBJ1-1	TGTGCCAGCTCCCGGACAGGGAAGGGCACTGAAGCTTTCTTT	CASSRTGKGTEAFF
.	TRBV11-3	.	TRBJ2-1	TGTGCCAGCAGCTTAGAGCGGGGTTCCTACAATGAGCAGTTCTTC	CASSLERGSYNEQFF
TRBD2	TRBV7-9	.	TRBJ2-1	TGTGCCAGCAGGGACCCGGGACTAGGTCGTAATGAGCAGTTCTTC	CASRDPGLGRNEQFF
TRBD2	TRBV5-1	once	TRBJ2-3	TGCGCCAGCAGCTCCCTCCTAGCGGGGGGCACAGATACGCAGTATTTT	CASSSLLAGGTDTQYF
.	TRBV7-2	.	TRBJ2-1	TGTGCCAGCAGCTTAAACCCGGGCAATGAGCAGTTCTTC	CASSLNPGNEQFF
.	TRBV15	.	TRBJ2-7	TGTGCCACCAGCAGGTACTCAACAGGGATCGACGAGCAGTACTTC	CATSRYSTGIDEQYF
.	TRBV19	.	TRBJ2-1	TGTGCCAGTAGTGTCAACCGGGGACTTCAATACAATGAGCAGTTCTTC	CASSVNRGLQYNEQFF
.	TRBV7-2	.	TRBJ2-7	TGTGCCAGCAGCTTAGACTACGAGCAGTACTTC	CASSLDYEQYF